This TCR beta chain was documented in a study of CD8+CD57+ T cells in acquired aplastic anemia. Findings and caveats of the study: Patients and controls turned out to have roughly 29 CD8+ CDR3 sequences in common. A significant difference in CD8+ Simpson's diversity between patients and controls was not found.

Template material for TCR beta VDJ and CDR3 profiling consisted of genomic DNA. TCRdb processed the reads anew with MiXCR; each CDR3 protein has one entry. Here the sample spans under 200,000 distinct CDR3 sequences, 35% to 55% being singletons. Note on this clonotype: Its antigen is unidentified.

J gave up 9 bases and V 8 bases, and 4 bases lay outside the gene matches. The CDR3 spans 10 residues. From germline, CDR1 is SNHLY and CDR2 FYNNEI. Source material: sorted CD4+, CD8+, or CD8+CD57+ T cells (not recorded which) from PBMCs. This clonotype was sampled from a human donor in good health. The chain has TRBV2 and TRBJ2-7; 7 nucleotides match TRBD2. For the CDR3, the DNA is TGTGCCAGCGACGGGGGGAGGCAGTACTTC. Protein sequence: CASDGGRQYF.